This note documents a single T cell receptor (beta chain) sequence. V was shortened by 0 bases and J by 7 bases, with 9 bases between the two germline ends. The CDR3 has 14 residues. Germline V gene lookup returns CDR1 MGHDK and CDR2 SYGVNS. Profiling relied on immunoSEQ multiplex PCR, and the TCRdb table lists in-frame clones only, not all of them. The data hold some 45,000 clones, with roughly 90% observed a single time. The sample comes from a study of OX40 agonist ivuxolimab in advanced cancers. Sequenced material: CD4+ or CD8+ T cells sorted from blood, taken in a trial of the OX40 agonist ivuxolimab. The genes are TRBV25-1 and TRBJ1-4; unclear D gene. This TCR was sampled from an adult with an advanced solid tumor such as melanoma, head and neck, liver or kidney cancer. Written as DNA, the CDR3 is TGTGCCAGCAGTGAATACCGAGTCTCTGAAAAACTGTTTTTT. This codes for CASSEYRVSEKLFF.